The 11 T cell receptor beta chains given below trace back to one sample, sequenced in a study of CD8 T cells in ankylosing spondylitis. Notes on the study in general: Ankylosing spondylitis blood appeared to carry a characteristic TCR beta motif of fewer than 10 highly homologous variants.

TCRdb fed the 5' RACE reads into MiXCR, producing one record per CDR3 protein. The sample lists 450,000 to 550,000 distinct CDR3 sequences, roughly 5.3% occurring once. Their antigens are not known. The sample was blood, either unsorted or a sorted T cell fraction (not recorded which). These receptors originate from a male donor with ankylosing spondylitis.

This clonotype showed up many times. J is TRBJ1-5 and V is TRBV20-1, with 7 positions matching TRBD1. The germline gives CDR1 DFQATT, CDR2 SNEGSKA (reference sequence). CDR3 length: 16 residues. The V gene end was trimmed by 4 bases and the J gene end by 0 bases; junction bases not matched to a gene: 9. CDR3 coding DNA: TGCAGTGCTAAAGTCAGGGGGGCGCGTAGCAATCAGCCCCAGCATTTT. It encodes CSAKVRGARSNQPQHF.

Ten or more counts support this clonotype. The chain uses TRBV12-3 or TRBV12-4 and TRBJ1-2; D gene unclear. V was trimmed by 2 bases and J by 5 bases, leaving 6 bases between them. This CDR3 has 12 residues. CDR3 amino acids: CASSLPSYGYTF. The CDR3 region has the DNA TGTGCCAGCAGTTTACCGAGTTATGGCTACACCTTC.

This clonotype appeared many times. Here the CDR3 DNA reads TGTGCCAGCAGCCCTGGACAGGTCACTGAAGCTTTCTTT. Protein sequence: CASSPGQVTEAFF. The V gene is TRBV7-2, the J gene TRBJ1-1, with 7 bases identical to TRBD1. CDR3 length: 13 amino acids. Trimming cost V 5 bases and J 4 bases; bases outside gene matches: 4. From germline, CDR1 is SGHTA and CDR2 FQGNSA.

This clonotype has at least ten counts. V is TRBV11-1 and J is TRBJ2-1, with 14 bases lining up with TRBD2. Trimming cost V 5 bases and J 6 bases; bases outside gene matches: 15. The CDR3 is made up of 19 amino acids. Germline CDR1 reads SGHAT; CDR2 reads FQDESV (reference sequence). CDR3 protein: CASSRRGMAGTSGSNEQFF. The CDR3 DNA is TGTGCCAGCAGCCGACGGGGGATGGCGGGGACTAGCGGGAGCAATGAGCAGTTCTTC.

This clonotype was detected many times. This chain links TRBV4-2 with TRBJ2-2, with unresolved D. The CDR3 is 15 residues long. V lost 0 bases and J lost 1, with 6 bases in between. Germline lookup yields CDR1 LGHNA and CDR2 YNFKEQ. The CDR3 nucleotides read TGTGCCAGCAGCCAAGAAGGCGGGAACACCGGGGAGCTGTTTTTT. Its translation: CASSQEGGNTGELFF.

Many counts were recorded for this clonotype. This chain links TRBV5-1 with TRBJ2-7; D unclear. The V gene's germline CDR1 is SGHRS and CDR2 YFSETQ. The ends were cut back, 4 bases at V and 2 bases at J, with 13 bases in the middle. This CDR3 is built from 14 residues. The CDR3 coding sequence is TGCGCCAGCAGCCCTGGTAGAAACACCTACGAGCAGTACTTC. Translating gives CASSPGRNTYEQYF.

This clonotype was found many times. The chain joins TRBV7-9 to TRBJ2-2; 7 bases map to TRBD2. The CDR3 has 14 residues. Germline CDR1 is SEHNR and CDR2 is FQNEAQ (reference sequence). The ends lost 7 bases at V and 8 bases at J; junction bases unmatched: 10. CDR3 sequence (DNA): TGTGCCAGCACCTGGGGGGGATCCCCAGGGGAGCTGTTTTTT. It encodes CASTWGGSPGELFF. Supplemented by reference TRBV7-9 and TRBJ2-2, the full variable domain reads DTGVSQNPRHKITKRGQNVTFRCDPISEHNRLYWYRQTLGQGPEFLTYFQNEAQLEKSRLLSDRFSAERPKGSFSTLEIQRTEQGDSAMYLCASTWGGSPGELFFGEGSRLTVL.

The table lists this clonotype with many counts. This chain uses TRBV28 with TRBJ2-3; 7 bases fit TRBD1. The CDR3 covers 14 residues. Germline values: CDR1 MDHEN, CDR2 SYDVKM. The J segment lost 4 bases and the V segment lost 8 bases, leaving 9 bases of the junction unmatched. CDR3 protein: CASYETGIPDTQYF. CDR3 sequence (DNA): TGTGCCAGCTACGAGACAGGGATCCCAGATACGCAGTATTTT.

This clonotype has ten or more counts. The CDR3 DNA follows: TGTGCCAGCAGTTTAGTGGCTGGGGCCAACGTCCTGACTTTC. Protein sequence: CASSLVAGANVLTF. This chain uses TRBV12-3 or TRBV12-4 with TRBJ2-6, with D uncertain. There are 14 residues in the CDR3. Trimming pared 1 base from V and 2 bases from J, leaving 3 bases between.

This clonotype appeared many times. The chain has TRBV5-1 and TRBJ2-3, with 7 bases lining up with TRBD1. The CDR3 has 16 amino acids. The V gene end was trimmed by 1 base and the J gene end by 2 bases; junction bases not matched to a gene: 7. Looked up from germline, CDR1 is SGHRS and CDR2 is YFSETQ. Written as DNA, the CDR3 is TGCGCCAGCAGCTTGCAACCGGGACAGAACACAGATACGCAGTATTTT. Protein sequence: CASSLQPGQNTDTQYF.

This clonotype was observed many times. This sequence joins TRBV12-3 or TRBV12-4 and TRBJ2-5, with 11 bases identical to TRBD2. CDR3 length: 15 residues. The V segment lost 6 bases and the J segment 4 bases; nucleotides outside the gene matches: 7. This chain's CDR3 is CASSPVAGGGETQYF. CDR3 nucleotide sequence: TGTGCCAGCAGCCCGGTAGCGGGAGGGGGAGAGACCCAGTACTTC.